This T cell receptor (beta chain) appears in the sequencing data of a study of T cells in Graves' hyperthyroidism and ophthalmopathy. Study-wide findings and caveats: Within blood appeared most thyroid clonotypes that had expanded above 0.001.

Clinicians diagnosed patients from clinical symptoms, serum thyroxine and TRAb, thyroid ultrasound and orbital computed tomography. The CDR3 is 20 amino acids. Trimming left V 5 bases short and J 5 bases short, with 28 bases between. In germline, CDR1 is MNHEY, CDR2 SVGEGT. The investigators amplified TCR beta CDR3 regions from RNA transcripts. The HTBI primer set served for first-round RT-PCR of the TCR CDR3. TCRdb itself ran the multiplex PCR reads through MiXCR, one entry per CDR3 protein. In the table there are approximately 600,000 distinct CDR3 sequences, about a sixth of which are singletons. This clonotype was seen more than once but under ten times. Its antigen is currently unknown.

The chain recombines TRBV6-2 or TRBV6-3 with TRBJ1-6; D is unresolved. The source of this sequence is a woman aged 25 to 39 with Graves' hyperthyroidism. Sequenced: blood. DNA for the CDR3: TGTGCCAGCAGTGCGGCTCGTAGAGACATCCTCCAATTCCATAATTCACCCCTCCACTTT. Protein: CASSAARRDILQFHNSPLHF.